Below are 19 T cell receptor beta chains sequenced from a single sample in a study of long-term antiretroviral therapy in people with HIV. The assay used was immunoSEQ (version v3.0), run at survey level. TCRdb keeps only in-frame clones here, not all; method: immunoSEQ multiplex PCR. The sample consists of tens of thousands of clones, 90% to 95% of them appearing once. Sequences were derived from unsorted PBMCs, sampled 4.4 years after starting antiretroviral therapy. The receptors shown here come from a woman between 50 and 59 years old with HIV.

The chain combines TRBV12-5 with TRBJ2-3; D unresolved. This CDR3 spans 14 amino acids. CDR1 is LGHNT and CDR2 is FRNRAP in the germline V gene. V dropped 1 base and J dropped 3 bases, with 8 bases sitting between them. This chain's CDR3 is CASGLGLETDTQYF. Written as DNA, the CDR3 is TGTGCTAGTGGTTTGGGGCTAGAAACAGATACGCAGTATTTT.

CDR3 region: CASSLNAGPYEAFF. The CDR3 DNA follows: TGTGCCAGCAGTTTAAATGCGGGACCCTATGAAGCTTTCTTT. This chain links TRBV27 with TRBJ1-1, with D perhaps TRBD1 (5 bases). Germline loops: CDR1 MNHEY, CDR2 SMNVEV (reference sequence). The CDR3 runs to 14 residues. Trimming pared 2 bases from V and 7 bases from J, leaving 14 bases between.

CDR3 residues: CASSFAGTGEEREKLFF. The CDR3 DNA is TGTGCCAGCAGCTTTGCCGGGACAGGGGAGGAGAGGGAAAAACTGTTTTTT. The V gene is TRBV13, the J gene TRBJ1-4; 10 bases agree with TRBD1. With 3 bases clipped from V and 8 bases from J, the junction kept 12 bases outside the gene matches. The CDR3 has 17 residues. The germline V gene has CDR1 PRHDT and CDR2 FYEKMQ (reference sequence).

The chain has TRBV7-8 and TRBJ2-2; TRBD2 aligns across 14 bases. Trimming at V came to 4 bases and at J to 2 bases, leaving 6 bases not matched to a gene. The length of the CDR3 is 18 residues. Per the germline V gene, CDR1 is SGHVS and CDR2 is FQNEAQ. The CDR3: CASSSRLAGGGNTGELFF. The CDR3, as DNA: TGTGCCAGCAGCTCTAGACTAGCGGGGGGGGGAAACACCGGGGAGCTGTTTTTT.

J is TRBJ2-5 and V is TRBV7-2, with 11 bases lining up with TRBD2. Germline loops: CDR1 SGHTA, CDR2 FQGNSA. The CDR3 is made up of 16 amino acids. V lost 5 bases to trimming and J lost 4 bases; unmatched junction nucleotides: 9. The chain's CDR3 is CASSLVAGGPGETQYF. CDR3 bases: TGTGCCAGCAGCCTTGTAGCGGGGGGGCCAGGAGAGACCCAGTACTTC.

The CDR3 DNA sequence: TGTGCCAGCAGCTTAAGTCTACAGGGGAGGAATTCACCCCTCCACTTT. Its protein is CASSLSLQGRNSPLHF. V is TRBV5-4 and J is TRBJ1-6; 7 bases agree with TRBD1. CDR1 and CDR2 from the germline V gene are SGHNT and YYREEE (reference sequence). CDR3 length: 16 residues. Losses at the gene ends were 2 bases for V and 7 bases for J; bases not matched to a gene: 9.

This clone has just a few counts. The rearrangement links TRBV6-6 to TRBJ1-1; D gene uncertain. The CDR3 covers 15 residues. Per germline, CDR1 MNHNY and CDR2 SVGAGI (reference sequence). The V end was cut by 2 bases, the J end by 0 bases, with 10 bases between. The CDR3 protein is CASSYPTRLNTEAFF. The CDR3 DNA sequence: TGTGCCAGCAGTTACCCGACCCGTTTGAACACTGAAGCTTTCTTT.

The V call is TRBV6-1, the J call TRBJ2-7, with D perhaps TRBD1 or TRBD2 (6 bases each). Per germline, CDR1 MNHNS and CDR2 SASEGT. This CDR3 has 15 amino acids. V lost 6 bases and J 1 base, leaving 16 bases between the germline ends. CDR3 coding DNA: TGTGCCAGCAGCACTAGCAGGGGTGCGTCCTACGAGCAGTACTTC. Its translation: CASSTSRGASYEQYF.

The rearrangement joins TRBV11-1 to TRBJ2-2; D call uncertain. Germline V gene data show CDR1 as SGHAT and CDR2 as FQDESV (reference sequence). Trimming cost V 4 bases and J 1 base, with 7 bases left between them. This CDR3 has 14 amino acids. CDR3 sequence (DNA): TGTGCCAGCAGCTCCGCACAGAACACCGGGGAGCTGTTTTTT. Translated: CASSSAQNTGELFF.

The V gene is TRBV15, the J gene TRBJ2-5; no clear D. CDR1 and CDR2 from the germline V gene are LNHNV and YYDKDF (reference sequence). The CDR3 loop spans 13 amino acids. Trimming took off 5 bases at V and 1 base at J, with 8 bases between the two ends. The chain's CDR3 is CATSYDTQETQYF. DNA for the CDR3: TGTGCCACCAGCTACGACACCCAAGAGACCCAGTACTTC.

This clone was seen once. The genes are TRBV6-1 and TRBJ1-1; D is unclear. Per the germline V gene, CDR1 is MNHNS and CDR2 is SASEGT. V gave up 6 bases and J gave up 3 bases, with 14 bases separating them. The CDR3 sequence is 14 residues long. The CDR3, as DNA: TGTGCCAGCAGAACCGAGGTATTGGACACTGAAGCTTTCTTT. This codes for CASRTEVLDTEAFF.

V usage is TRBV19 and J usage is TRBJ2-7; TRBD1 might be the D (5 bases). From germline, CDR1 is LNHDA and CDR2 SQIVND (reference sequence). CDR3 size: 13 residues. Trimming took off 5 bases at V and 7 bases at J, with 15 bases between the two ends. Here the CDR3 DNA reads TGTGCCAGTAGTGTCCAGGGTAGCAAGGAGCAGTACTTC. Residues: CASSVQGSKEQYF.

The chain is built from TRBV19 and TRBJ2-3; D is unresolved. The CDR3 is 17 amino acids. Germline assignment: CDR1 LNHDA and CDR2 SQIVND (reference sequence). Deletions cut 1 base from V and 4 bases from J, with 18 bases between. The CDR3 sequence is CASSIGLLTAIPDTQYF. For the CDR3, the DNA is TGTGCCAGTAGTATAGGGCTCTTAACCGCCATCCCAGATACGCAGTATTTT.

This clone came up once. The chain uses TRBV11-1 and TRBJ2-7; D is possibly TRBD2 (6 bases). The length of the CDR3 is 16 residues. Germline V gene data show CDR1 as SGHAT and CDR2 as FQDESV (reference sequence). The V end lost 0 bases, the J end lost 2 bases, and 14 bases lay between the germline ends. CDR3 region: CASSLATAAGTYEQYF. CDR3 nucleotide sequence: TGTGCCAGCAGCTTAGCGACGGCGGCGGGGACCTACGAGCAGTACTTC.

This chain joins TRBV7-2 and TRBJ2-5; possibly TRBD2 for D (6 bases). V gave up 3 bases and J gave up 2 bases, with 16 bases separating them. The CDR3 totals 16 residues. CDR1 is SGHTA and CDR2 is FQGNSA in the germline V gene. In nucleotides, the CDR3 is TGTGCCAGCAGCTTGGGTGGACTAAAAGTACAAGAGACCCAGTACTTC. Translation gives CASSLGGLKVQETQYF. Variable domain in full (rest from reference TRBV7-2 and TRBJ2-5): GAGVSQSPSNKVTEKGKDVELRCDPISGHTALYWYRQSLGQGLEFLIYFQGNSAPDKSGLPSDRFSAERTGGSVSTLTIQRTQQEDSAVYLCASSLGGLKVQETQYFGPGTRLLVL.

The chain couples TRBV7-2 to TRBJ2-3; 15 bases line up with TRBD2. Germline V gene sequence: CDR1 SGHTA, CDR2 FQGNSA. The CDR3 contains 17 residues. The V and J ends lost 1 base and 5 bases, in that order; junction bases with no gene match: 4. CDR3 amino acids: CASSLVGTSGGLDTQYF. Written as DNA, the CDR3 is TGTGCCAGCAGCTTAGTGGGGACTAGCGGGGGGTTAGATACGCAGTATTTT.

Points on this clone: Different DNA sequences within this sample yield the same CDR3. The chain has TRBV7-6 and TRBJ1-1; tentatively, D is TRBD1 (6 bases). The CDR3 contains 14 residues. Germline V gene lookup returns CDR1 SGHVS and CDR2 FNYEAQ. Trimming shortened V by 1 base and J by 5 bases, and 11 bases separated the two germline ends. CDR3 amino acids: CASSLEPGDTEAFF. The DNA for the CDR3 is TGTGCCAGCAGCTTAGAGCCAGGGGATACTGAAGCTTTCTTT.

The rearrangement uses TRBV4-1 and TRBJ2-6, with 7 bases aligning to TRBD1. Germline V gives CDR1 MGHRA, CDR2 YSYEKL. Unmatched junction bases numbered 7, after V lost 1 base and J lost 4 bases. The CDR3 runs to 17 residues. CDR3 in amino acids: CASSQVPQGSGANVLTF. The CDR3 DNA follows: TGCGCCAGCAGCCAAGTTCCACAGGGGTCCGGGGCCAACGTCCTGACTTTC.

This rearrangement joins TRBV7-3 to TRBJ2-1, with 8 bases that match TRBD2. The CDR3 runs to 15 residues. Germline V CDR1 and CDR2: SGHTA, FQGTGA. V was clipped by 5 bases and J by 5 bases; unmatched bases: 8. CDR3 DNA sequence: TGTGCCAGCAGCGCGGGCGGGGGGCTACACAATGAGCAGTTCTTC. Its translation is CASSAGGGLHNEQFF.